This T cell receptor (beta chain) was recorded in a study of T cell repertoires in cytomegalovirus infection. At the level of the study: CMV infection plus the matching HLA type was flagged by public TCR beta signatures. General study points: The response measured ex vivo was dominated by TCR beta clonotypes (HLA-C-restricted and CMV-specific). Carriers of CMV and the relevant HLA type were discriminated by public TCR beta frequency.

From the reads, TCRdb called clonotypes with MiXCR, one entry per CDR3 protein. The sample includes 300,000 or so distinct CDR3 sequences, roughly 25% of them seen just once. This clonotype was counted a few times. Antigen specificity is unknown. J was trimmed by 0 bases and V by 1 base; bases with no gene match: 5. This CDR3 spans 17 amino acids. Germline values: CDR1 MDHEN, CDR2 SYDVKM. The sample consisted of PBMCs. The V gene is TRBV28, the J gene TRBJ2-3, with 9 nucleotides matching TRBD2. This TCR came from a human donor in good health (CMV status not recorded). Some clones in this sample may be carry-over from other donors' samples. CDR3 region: CASSLFLLAGSTDTQYF. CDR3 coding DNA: TGTGCCAGCAGTTTATTTCTCCTAGCGGGGAGCACAGATACGCAGTATTTT.